These 19 T cell receptor beta chains share one sample of origin, sequenced in a study of beta chain features in type 1 diabetes. Their antigens remain unidentified. TCRB transcripts that were expressed got sequenced, as all of the isolated RNA had been reverse transcribed. Some clones are missing from TCRdb's copy, which holds only in-frame ones; the method was immunoSEQ multiplex PCR. The top ten hold about 0.6% of the sample, which has a few hundred thousand clones, roughly a tenth seen once. Study-level points and caveats: In all four CD4+ subsets, TCRB CDR3 length was significantly, moderately reduced in type 1 diabetes.

The sequenced material came from central memory CD4+ T cells from blood. The receptors shown here come from a man aged 25-45 years with type 1 diabetes.

Concerning this clone: Additional DNA sequences in this sample encode the identical CDR3. The gene calls are TRBV7-7 and TRBJ2-3; 10 bases are a match to TRBD1. The CDR3 runs 14 residues. The trim removed 5 bases at V and 3 bases at J, leaving 2 bases unmatched. Germline CDR1 is SSHAT and CDR2 is FNYEAQ (reference sequence). This chain's CDR3 is CASSLGQGTDTQYF. The CDR3 DNA follows: TGTGCCAGCAGCCTGGGACAGGGGACAGATACGCAGTATTTT.

V and J are TRBV9 and TRBJ2-3, with 8 bases fitting TRBD2. The CDR3 has 18 amino acids. V dropped 5 bases and J dropped 5; count of bases not matched to a gene: 19. Germline V gene sequence: CDR1 SGDLS, CDR2 YYNGEE. CDR3: CASRRSLVSGRGQDTQYF. CDR3 nucleotides: TGTGCCAGCAGGCGGTCCCTAGTCAGCGGGAGAGGTCAAGATACGCAGTATTTT.

Turning to this clone: Sequence at one end of the junction differs from germline and may be a read error. The V gene is TRBV4-1, the J gene TRBJ1-1; 8 bases are a match to TRBD1. This CDR3 region has 14 residues. Germline V CDR1 and CDR2: MGHRA, YSYEKL. The CDR3 reads CASSQGQGNTEAFF. DNA for the CDR3: TGTGCCAGCAGCCAAGGACAGGGGAACACTGAAGCTTTCTTT.

J is TRBJ2-1 and V is TRBV28, with D possibly matching TRBD1 (6 bases). This CDR3 comprises 15 residues. Looked up from germline, CDR1 is MDHEN and CDR2 is SYDVKM. The V and J ends lost 7 bases and 3 bases respectively, with 16 bases between them. The CDR3 DNA sequence: TGTGCCAGCAAGGTCCCAGGGGCTCACTACAATGAGCAGTTCTTC. Translating it yields CASKVPGAHYNEQFF.

The chain links TRBV4-2 to TRBJ2-1; D is ambiguous. Germline V gene lookup returns CDR1 LGHNA and CDR2 YNFKEQ. CDR3 length: 14 amino acids. The V end was cut by 0 bases, the J end by 7 bases, with 10 bases between. CDR3 loop: CASSQEVRVNEQFF. As DNA, the CDR3 is TGTGCCAGCAGCCAAGAGGTTAGGGTAAATGAGCAGTTCTTC.

This clone was seen more than once but under ten times. V usage is TRBV9 and J usage is TRBJ1-1; tentative D call: TRBD1 (5 bases). Germline lookup yields CDR1 SGDLS and CDR2 YYNGEE. CDR3 length: 13 residues. Between the trimmed V and J ends, which lost 4 bases and 3 bases, there was a span of 10 bases. The CDR3 coding sequence is TGTGCCAGCAGCCGCCTCAGGGACACTGAAGCTTTCTTT. Protein sequence: CASSRLRDTEAFF.

V gene TRBV4-3 combines with J gene TRBJ2-5; 8 bases agree with TRBD1. The CDR3 length is 13 residues. Germline loops: CDR1 LGHNA, CDR2 YSLEER. The V and J ends lost 3 bases and 5 bases, in that order; junction bases with no gene match: 2. The CDR3 region is CASSHNRGETQYF. CDR3 coding DNA: TGCGCCAGCAGCCATAACAGGGGGGAGACCCAGTACTTC.

This clone was seen more than once but under ten times. V gene TRBV5-1 combines with J gene TRBJ2-3; TRBD2 agrees at 14 bases. The ends lost 7 bases at V and 1 base at J; junction bases unmatched: 14. The CDR3 length is 19 residues. The germline gives CDR1 SGHRS, CDR2 YFSETQ. The CDR3 DNA is TGCGCCAGCGAACTGGGACTAGCGGGAGTAGGGAGTGGCACAGATACGCAGTATTTT. Residues: CASELGLAGVGSGTDTQYF.

This clone came up many times. This chain links TRBV10-3 with TRBJ2-2, with 8 bases that match TRBD2. Looked up from germline, CDR1 is ENHRY and CDR2 is SYGVKD. The length of the CDR3 is 16 residues. V lost 3 bases, J lost 6 bases, and 9 bases stayed unmatched. The CDR3 region is CAISDPSGSIAGELFF. The CDR3 region has the DNA TGTGCCATCAGTGATCCAAGCGGGAGTATCGCCGGGGAGCTGTTTTTT.

This clone was counted at least ten times. The chain employs TRBV28 and TRBJ2-5, with D possibly being TRBD2 (5 bases). The germline V gene encodes CDR1 MDHEN and CDR2 SYDVKM. CDR3 length equals 13 residues. Trimming removed 5 bases from V and 5 bases from J, with 12 bases in between. DNA of the CDR3: TGTGCCAGCAGTCGGACTGGTCTGGAGACCCAGTACTTC. Encoded protein: CASSRTGLETQYF.

This chain uses TRBV25-1 with TRBJ2-3; the D gene is possibly TRBD1 (5 bases). Per germline, CDR1 MGHDK and CDR2 SYGVNS. V was cut by 6 bases and J by 0 bases, with 10 bases left in between. The CDR3 covers 14 residues. CDR3 sequence: CASRKQESTDTQYF. The CDR3 bases are TGTGCCAGCAGGAAACAGGAAAGCACAGATACGCAGTATTTT. Supplemented by reference TRBV25-1 and TRBJ2-3, the full variable domain reads EADIYQTPRYLVIGTGKKITLECSQTMGHDKMYWYQQDPGMELHLIHYSYGVNSTEKGDLSSESTVSRIRTEHFPLTLESARPSHTSQYLCASRKQESTDTQYFGPGTRLTVL.

CDR3 region: CASSPGTSGVSGYNEQFF. CDR3 coding DNA: TGCGCCAGCAGCCCCGGGACTAGCGGGGTTAGCGGGTACAATGAGCAGTTCTTC. The chain carries TRBV5-1 and TRBJ2-1; TRBD2 aligns across 13 bases. The CDR3 covers 18 residues. CDR1 and CDR2 (germline): SGHRS, YFSETQ. The V segment lost 4 bases and the J segment 4 bases; nucleotides outside the gene matches: 11.

This clone has only a few counts. The rearrangement links TRBV10-1 to TRBJ2-3; TRBD1 matches at 9 bases. From germline, CDR1 is WNHNN and CDR2 SYGVQD (reference sequence). The CDR3 has 15 amino acids. Losses at the gene ends were 6 bases for V and 2 bases for J; bases not matched to a gene: 6. CDR3 bases: TGCGCCAGCAGGGAAGGACAGGGGTACACAGATACGCAGTATTTT. Its translation: CASREGQGYTDTQYF.

The chain has TRBV7-8 and TRBJ2-1; D may be TRBD1 (5 bases). Germline loops: CDR1 SGHVS, CDR2 FQNEAQ. The CDR3 loop spans 16 amino acids. The V end was cut by 5 bases, the J end by 8 bases, with 22 bases between. CDR3 nucleotides: TGTGCCAGCAGCAGTAGAGAGGTGCCAGGGATGCATGAGCAGTTCTTC. It translates to CASSSREVPGMHEQFF. Combining the CDR3 with reference TRBV7-8 and TRBJ2-1 gives the whole variable domain GAGVSQSPRYKVAKRGQDVALRCDPISGHVSLFWYQQALGQGPEFLTYFQNEAQLDKSGLPSDRFFAERPEGSVSTLKIQRTQQEDSAVYLCASSSREVPGMHEQFFGPGTRLTVL.

As regards this clone: The junction departs from the called germline gene at one end, perhaps through a read error. The chain is built from TRBV30 and TRBJ2-5; TRBD1 matches at 12 bases. The CDR3 covers 15 residues. CDR1 is GTSNPN, CDR2 SVGIG, per germline (reference sequence). The CDR3 loop is CACRARDRGQGTQYF. DNA for the CDR3: TGTGCCTGCAGAGCCAGGGACAGGGGGCAAGGGACCCAGTACTTC.

The chain uses TRBV5-4 and TRBJ1-1; possible D gene TRBD1, 6 bases. V lost 1 base to trimming and J lost 4 bases, with 8 bases between them. Per germline, CDR1 SGHNT and CDR2 YYREEE (reference sequence). CDR3 size: 13 residues. The CDR3 reads CASSLQGLTEAFF. The DNA of the CDR3 is TGTGCCAGCAGCTTGCAGGGGCTCACTGAAGCTTTCTTT.

The chain has TRBV6-6 and TRBJ1-2, with a weak D call TRBD1 (6 bases). This CDR3 spans 14 amino acids. Germline V lookup: CDR1 MNHNY, CDR2 SVGAGI (reference sequence). V was trimmed by 5 bases and J by 7 bases, leaving 17 bases between them. The CDR3 region is CASSDLRGAVGYTF. CDR3 nucleotides: TGTGCCAGCAGTGATTTGAGGGGGGCCGTTGGCTACACCTTC.

This clone was seen a handful of times. This sequence joins TRBV7-9 and TRBJ2-5; TRBD2 matches at 11 bases. This CDR3 has 13 amino acids. V shed 10 bases, J shed 5 bases, and the junction held 6 bases outside the gene matches. Germline V lookup: CDR1 SEHNR, CDR2 FQNEAQ (reference sequence). CDR3 amino acids: CATTSGSGETQYF. The CDR3 DNA reads TGTGCCACCACTAGCGGGAGCGGGGAGACCCAGTACTTC.

The chain employs TRBV27 and TRBJ2-7, with D perhaps TRBD2 (5 bases). CDR1 is MNHEY, CDR2 SMNVEV, per germline (reference sequence). V dropped 1 base and J dropped 6 bases, with 16 bases sitting between them. The CDR3 runs to 15 residues. Written as DNA, the CDR3 is TGTGCCAGCAGTTTATTTAGCCAACTAGGCACCGAGCAGTACTTC. Residues: CASSLFSQLGTEQYF.